This TCR beta chain was sequenced for a study of T cell repertoires in cytomegalovirus infection. About the study: CMV epitopes used comprised recently identified HLA-C-restricted ones and well-studied HLA-B-restricted ones. Matching HLA type and CMV infection were both indicated by public TCR beta signatures. Findings and caveats of the study: Using cumulative public TCR beta family frequency, the authors identified those who carried CMV together with the relevant HLA. Clonotypes of TCR beta that were HLA-C-restricted and CMV-specific dominated the ex vivo response.

Germline V gives CDR1 SNHLY, CDR2 FYNNEI. V lost 6 bases to trimming and J lost 2 bases, with 14 bases between them. The CDR3 extends over 15 amino acids. This clonotype was seen more than once but under ten times. What it binds is not known. MiXCR was run by TCRdb on the reads, yielding one entry per CDR3 protein. The sample includes around 71,000 distinct CDR3 sequences, roughly 20% of them seen just once. The TCR originated in a human donor in good health (CMV status not recorded). Some clones in this sample may be carry-over from other donors' samples. The sequences come from CD8+ T cells from cultured PBMCs, collected from culture after CMV antigen stimulation. V usage is TRBV2 and J usage is TRBJ2-1; possibly TRBD1 for D (6 bases). The CDR3 reads CASRQVRGAYNEQFF. CDR3 bases: TGTGCCAGCAGGCAAGTCAGGGGTGCCTACAATGAGCAGTTCTTC.